This is a list of T cell receptor beta chains from one sample in a study of monozygotic twins with inflammatory bowel disease. One entry per CDR3 protein, without DNA, is what TCRdb gives after re-calling the 5' RACE reads. The sample's table shows 350,000 to 400,000 distinct CDR3 sequences. Source material: blood. These receptors were taken from a human donor with ulcerative colitis or Crohn's disease, or a healthy co-twin of an affected twin (not recorded which). CDR3s include the opening cysteine and the closing phenylalanine or tryptophan. Fields, in order: J gene, V gene, CDR3 protein.

TRBJ1-6	TRBV15	CATSGRSSYNSPLHF
TRBJ1-6	TRBV5-1	CASSLSLGRMNSPLHF
TRBJ2-7	TRBV10-3	CAIGAGAGSYEQYF
TRBJ2-6	TRBV5-1	CASSQLLPGQSSSGANVLTF
TRBJ1-4	TRBV7-8	CASSPKADNNEKLFF
TRBJ1-5	TRBV18	CASSYGDSNQPQHF
TRBJ1-2	TRBV6-5	CASSYSPGQGALGYTF
TRBJ2-5	TRBV12-3/TRBV12-4	CASSRDQGLGETQYF
TRBJ1-2	TRBV20-1	CSARDSGGRFYGYTF
TRBJ2-5	TRBV30	CACEHFSVSRETQYF
TRBJ1-4	TRBV28	CASNLPGTGDEKLFF
TRBJ1-1	TRBV12-3/TRBV12-4	CASSLGIGSEAFF
TRBJ1-6	TRBV9	CASRVAENSPLHF
TRBJ2-2	TRBV18	CASSLAGQAFSSTTGELFF
TRBJ2-2	TRBV28	CASSLDGGELFF
TRBJ2-3	TRBV5-1	CASSLASGGDTQYF
TRBJ2-6	TRBV29-1	CSVDQGNGANVLTF
TRBJ1-2	TRBV28	CASSFTLNYGYTF
TRBJ2-3	TRBV5-4	CASSPGGTGVGDTQYF
TRBJ2-1	TRBV6-4	CASSDLAGTYNEQFF
TRBJ2-7	TRBV20-1	CSARLSGGDAYEQYF
TRBJ2-7	TRBV7-9	CASSAPVTYEQYF
TRBJ2-7	TRBV20-1	CSARDRPYEQYF
TRBJ2-3	TRBV14	CASSQGRLAGATDTQYF
TRBJ2-1	TRBV20-1	CSASELAGVTNEQFF
TRBJ2-7	TRBV3-1	CASSQRETGVTYEQYF
TRBJ2-1	TRBV5-1	CASRWDYNEQFF
TRBJ2-7	TRBV6-2/TRBV6-3	CASGLYRTYEQYF
TRBJ1-5	TRBV20-1	CSARDNWGQPQHF
TRBJ1-1	TRBV4-1	CASSHLGRRNTEAFF
TRBJ2-6	TRBV15	CATSRGSGAPGANVLTF
TRBJ1-1	TRBV7-2	CASSQYRGLNTEAFF
TRBJ1-1	TRBV11-2	CASSSQIGDTEAFF
TRBJ2-3	TRBV29-1	CSAWSEGTDTQYF
TRBJ2-5	TRBV5-1	CASSLGPRQGRETQYF
TRBJ2-7	TRBV11-2	CASSTGTPGLEQYF
TRBJ2-5	TRBV7-2	CASRTGGRTETQYF
TRBJ1-5	TRBV24-1	CATSDLLPLGTQTTNQPQHF
TRBJ2-3	TRBV20-1	CSAREVFDTRYF
TRBJ1-5	TRBV12-3/TRBV12-4	CASRSPGQGAQPQHF
TRBJ2-1	TRBV5-1	CASSLVSDEQFF
TRBJ1-3	TRBV18	CASSSAGPDTIYF
TRBJ1-3	TRBV18	CASSPTAAGNTIYF
TRBJ1-5	TRBV12-3/TRBV12-4	CASKTTGGEQPQHF
TRBJ1-6	TRBV6-1	CASILRTGYNSPLHF
TRBJ1-2	TRBV7-9	CASSPTAGGTGYTF
TRBJ2-6	TRBV5-4	CASSRDGGSGANVLTF
TRBJ1-5	TRBV12-3/TRBV12-4	CASSLLWANQPQHF
TRBJ2-7	TRBV18	CASSRPGVLVYEQYF
TRBJ2-1	TRBV19	CASNIGYNEQFF
TRBJ1-1	TRBV2	CASSRERSSEAFF
TRBJ1-2	TRBV6-5	CASSYEDTPWGYGYTF